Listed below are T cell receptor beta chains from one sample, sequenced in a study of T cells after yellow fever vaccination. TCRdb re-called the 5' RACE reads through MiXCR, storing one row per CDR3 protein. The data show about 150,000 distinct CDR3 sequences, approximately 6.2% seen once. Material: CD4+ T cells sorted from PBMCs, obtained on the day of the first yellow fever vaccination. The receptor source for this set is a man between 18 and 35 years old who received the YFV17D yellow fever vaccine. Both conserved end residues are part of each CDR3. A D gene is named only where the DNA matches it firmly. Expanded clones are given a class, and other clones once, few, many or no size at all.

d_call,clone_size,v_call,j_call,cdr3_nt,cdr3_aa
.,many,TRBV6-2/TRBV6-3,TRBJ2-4,TGTGCCAGCAGTTACAGTCAGAACATTCAGTACTTC,CASSYSQNIQYF
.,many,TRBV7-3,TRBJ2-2,TGTGCCAGCAGCTTAGGGGGTTCAGAATCCACCGGGGAGCTGTTTTTT,CASSLGGSESTGELFF
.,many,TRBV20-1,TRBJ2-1,TGCAGTGGCCGGCTATACCCCTACAATGAGCAGTTCTTC,CSGRLYPYNEQFF
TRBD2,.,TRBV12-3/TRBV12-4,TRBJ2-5,TGTGCCAGCAGTCTCCGGGGGGACCAAGAGACCCAGTACTTC,CASSLRGDQETQYF
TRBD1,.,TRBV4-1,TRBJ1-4,TGCGCCAGCAGCCAAGAGGGACAGGGGCTGACCGGGATTGAAAAACTGTTTTTT,CASSQEGQGLTGIEKLFF
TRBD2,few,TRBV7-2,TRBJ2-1,TGTGCCAGCAGCTCTTCTAGCGGGGGGGCCTACAATGAGCAGTTCTTC,CASSSSSGGAYNEQFF
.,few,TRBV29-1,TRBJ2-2,TGCAGCGCCCTGGCGCAGGCGAACACCGGGGAGCTGTTTTTT,CSALAQANTGELFF
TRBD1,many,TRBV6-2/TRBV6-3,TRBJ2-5,TGTGCCAGCAGTTACGTTCGTGGGACAGGGGGAGAGACCCAGTACTTC,CASSYVRGTGGETQYF
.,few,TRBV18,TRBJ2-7,TGTGCCAGCTCACGCCCCCCCTACGAGCAGTACTTC,CASSRPPYEQYF
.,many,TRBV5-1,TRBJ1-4,TGCGCCAGCAGCTTGGAGACAGCAACTAATGAAAAACTGTTTTTT,CASSLETATNEKLFF
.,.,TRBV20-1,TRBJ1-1,TGCAGTGCTAGGGCCGACAGTTACACTGAAGCTTTCTTT,CSARADSYTEAFF
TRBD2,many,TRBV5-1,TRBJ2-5,TGCGCCAGCAGCTGGAGACTAGCCGAGGAGACCCAGTACTTC,CASSWRLAEETQYF
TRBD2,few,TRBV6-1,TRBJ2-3,TGTGCCAGCAGACGGGAGCGGGATCCCACAGATACGCAGTATTTT,CASRRERDPTDTQYF
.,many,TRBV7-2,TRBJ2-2,TGTGCCAGCCCCCCCTCCCGCGGGCAGCTCACCGGGGAGCTGTTTTTT,CASPPSRGQLTGELFF
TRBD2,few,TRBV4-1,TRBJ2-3,TGCGCCAGCAGCCAGGTTCGACTAGCGGGGGGACCAGATACGCAGTATTTT,CASSQVRLAGGPDTQYF
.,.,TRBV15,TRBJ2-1,TGTGCCACCAGCAGAGATTCTGTTCGGTTTGAGCAGTTCTTC,CATSRDSVRFEQFF
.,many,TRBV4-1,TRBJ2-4,TGCGCCAGCAGCCCACCTGGGGCCGCTGACATTCAGTACTTC,CASSPPGAADIQYF
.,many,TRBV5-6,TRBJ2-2,TGTGCCAGCAGCTTCGGACACCGGGGGCTGTTTTTT,CASSFGHRGLFF
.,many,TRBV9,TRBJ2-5,TGTGCCAGCAGCGGAGGGGCCCTTAGAACGACCCAGTACTTC,CASSGGALRTTQYF
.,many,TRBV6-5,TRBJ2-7,TGTGCCAGCAGTTCCGGGACTGCGTTTGGCGAGCAGTACTTC,CASSSGTAFGEQYF